These 20 T cell receptor beta chains were sequenced from one sample in a study of cytotoxic CD8 clonotypes in ibrutinib-treated CLL. Sequencing used immunoSEQ multiplex PCR; TCRdb keeps in-frame clones, though not all of them. The sample lists around 310,000 clones; roughly 85% were seen once. Source: PBMCs, taken before ibrutinib treatment. The receptors come from a human donor with chronic lymphocytic leukemia.

The rearrangement links TRBV25-1 to TRBJ2-1, with TRBD2 matching over 15 bases. The germline gives CDR1 MGHDK, CDR2 SYGVNS. Trimming removed 1 base from V and 7 bases from J; junction bases left unmatched: 5. The CDR3 has 17 amino acids. CDR3 loop: CASSEFGLAGGRNEQFF. CDR3 in DNA: TGTGCCAGCAGTGAATTCGGACTAGCGGGAGGGAGGAATGAGCAGTTCTTC. The full variable domain, rest sourced from reference TRBV25-1 and TRBJ2-1, is EADIYQTPRYLVIGTGKKITLECSQTMGHDKMYWYQQDPGMELHLIHYSYGVNSTEKGDLSSESTVSRIRTEHFPLTLESARPSHTSQYLCASSEFGLAGGRNEQFFGPGTRLTVL.

The V gene is TRBV5-1, the J gene TRBJ1-1; D not certain. This CDR3 region has 13 residues. From germline, CDR1 is SGHRS and CDR2 YFSETQ. V lost 1 base to trimming and J lost 4 bases, with 8 bases between them. CDR3 nucleotides: TGCGCCAGCAGCTTGCTGGTGGGCACTGAAGCTTTCTTT. Amino acid sequence: CASSLLVGTEAFF.

This clone was picked up one time. The chain links TRBV7-2 to TRBJ2-3; 10 bases line up with TRBD2. Germline CDR1 reads SGHTA; CDR2 reads FQGNSA. The J segment lost 4 bases and the V segment lost 5 bases, leaving 12 bases of the junction unmatched. This CDR3 comprises 17 residues. CDR3 loop: CASSTLAGEAPSDTQYF. The CDR3 region has the DNA TGTGCCAGCAGCACTCTAGCGGGAGAAGCCCCCTCAGATACGCAGTATTTT.

The chain employs TRBV6-5 and TRBJ1-3; D not certain. The germline V and J ends were trimmed by 10 bases and 1 base, with 11 bases remaining between them. The germline CDR1 and CDR2 sequences are MNHEY and SVGAGI. The CDR3 contains 13 residues. The CDR3 DNA reads TGTGCCACCCTGGGAAGTTCTGGAAACACCATATATTTT. Translation gives CATLGSSGNTIYF.

The gene calls are TRBV29-1 and TRBJ1-2; unclear D gene. Trimming pared 0 bases from V and 2 bases from J, leaving 13 bases between. The germline V gene encodes CDR1 SQVTM and CDR2 ANQGSEA. CDR3 size: 15 residues. The CDR3 region is CSVEDRADNNYGYTF. For the CDR3, the DNA is TGCAGCGTTGAAGATCGGGCTGACAACAACTATGGCTACACCTTC.

This clone was detected only a few times. The chain carries TRBV18 and TRBJ2-7, with 7 positions matching TRBD1. This CDR3 is built from 13 residues. Germline values: CDR1 KGHSH, CDR2 LQKENI. Germline trimming cut 3 bases from V and 4 bases from J; bases unmatched to any gene: 3. The CDR3 is CASSPGTVYEQYF. CDR3 DNA sequence: TGTGCCAGCTCACCGGGGACAGTTTACGAGCAGTACTTC.

The chain employs TRBV19 and TRBJ1-4; 10 nucleotides align to TRBD1. The ends lost 7 bases at V and 7 bases at J; junction bases unmatched: 6. Germline V CDR1 and CDR2: LNHDA, SQIVND (reference sequence). This CDR3 is 14 amino acids long. CDR3 sequence (DNA): TGTGCCAGTATTCCGGGACAGGGGAGTGAAAAACTGTTTTTT. Encoded protein: CASIPGQGSEKLFF. The full variable domain, in which reference TRBV19 and TRBJ1-4 provide the parts outside the CDR3, is DGGITQSPKYLFRKEGQNVTLSCEQNLNHDAMYWYRQDPGQGLRLIYYSQIVNDFQKGDIAEGYSVSREKKESFPLTVTSAQKNPTAFYLCASIPGQGSEKLFFGSGTQLSVL.

In its sample, this clone was seen a few times. The rearrangement links TRBV19 to TRBJ1-2, with D unclear. This CDR3 is 11 amino acids long. Germline V gene lookup returns CDR1 LNHDA and CDR2 SQIVND (reference sequence). Trimming cost V 3 bases and J 7 bases, with 6 bases left between them. The CDR3 DNA is TGTGCCAGTAGTATCTGGGGTGGCTACACCTTC. It yields the protein CASSIWGGYTF.

CDR3 bases: TGTGCCACCAGCAGAGGGAAAGTAGCGGGTGGCACAGATACGCAGTATTTT. Amino acids: CATSRGKVAGGTDTQYF. The chain carries TRBV15 and TRBJ2-3, with TRBD2 identical over 7 bases. The CDR3 is 17 amino acids. Germline V CDR1 and CDR2: LNHNV, YYDKDF (reference sequence). V shed 1 base, J shed 1 base, and the junction held 8 bases outside the gene matches.

This clone was detected a few times. J is TRBJ2-7 and V is TRBV5-4, with unresolved D. There are 12 residues in the CDR3. V shed 6 bases and J shed 5 bases, with 12 bases lying between them. Germline V gives CDR1 SGHNT, CDR2 YYREEE (reference sequence). The CDR3 DNA follows: TGTGCCAGCAAGAGTAGCAGGCACGAGCAGTACTTC. Translated, it gives CASKSSRHEQYF.

The chain couples TRBV28 to TRBJ2-2; 8 bases agree with TRBD1. Germline V gene lookup returns CDR1 MDHEN and CDR2 SYDVKM. The CDR3 extends over 16 amino acids. The V gene end was trimmed by 5 bases and the J gene end by 5 bases; junction bases not matched to a gene: 10. The CDR3 protein is CASSLTGTGRTGELFF. The CDR3 coding sequence is TGTGCCAGCAGTCTAACCGGGACAGGTCGTACCGGGGAGCTGTTTTTT. The entire variable domain, with the rest obtained from reference TRBV28 and TRBJ2-2, is as follows: DVKVTQSSRYLVKRTGEKVFLECVQDMDHENMFWYRQDPGLGLRLIYFSYDVKMKEKGDIPEGYSVSREKKERFSLILESASTNQTSMYLCASSLTGTGRTGELFFGEGSRLTVL.

This clone was seen once. The chain links TRBV2 to TRBJ2-1, with 10 bases fitting TRBD2. There are 14 residues in the CDR3. Germline values: CDR1 SNHLY, CDR2 FYNNEI. The V gene end was trimmed by 7 bases and the J gene end by 4 bases; junction bases not matched to a gene: 4. CDR3 residues: CASNELAGYNEQFF. CDR3 bases: TGTGCCAGCAACGAACTAGCGGGATACAATGAGCAGTTCTTC.

The chain joins TRBV5-1 to TRBJ2-7; 9 bases map to TRBD1. CDR1 is SGHRS, CDR2 YFSETQ, per germline. Trimming removed 4 bases from V and 6 bases from J; junction bases left unmatched: 8. This CDR3 comprises 14 residues. CDR3 sequence: CASSLGQGQGEQYF. The DNA of the CDR3 is TGCGCCAGCAGCCTCGGACAGGGGCAGGGCGAGCAGTACTTC.

Points on this clone: The same CDR3 arises from other DNA sequences in this sample as well. This chain uses TRBV5-1 with TRBJ2-1; 10 nucleotides align to TRBD2. CDR3 size: 15 residues. Germline assignment: CDR1 SGHRS and CDR2 YFSETQ. Losses at the gene ends were 3 bases for V and 2 bases for J; bases not matched to a gene: 2. The CDR3 protein is CASSSTSGPYNEQFF. CDR3 in DNA: TGCGCCAGCAGCTCGACTAGCGGGCCCTACAATGAGCAGTTCTTC.

This sequence joins TRBV7-8 and TRBJ2-1; D tentatively fits TRBD1 or TRBD2 (5 bases each). This CDR3 region has 18 residues. The V end lost 2 bases, the J end lost 5 bases, and 22 bases lay between the germline ends. The germline V gene has CDR1 SGHVS and CDR2 FQNEAQ. CDR3 bases: TGTGCCAGCAGCTTACGGGGCCAAAAAAGGGCCCCAAACAATGAGCAGTTCTTC. Encoded protein: CASSLRGQKRAPNNEQFF.

The V gene is TRBV7-2, the J gene TRBJ2-7; 7 positions agree with TRBD1. Germline V gene data show CDR1 as SGHTA and CDR2 as FQGNSA. The V and J ends lost 5 bases and 4 bases, in that order; junction bases with no gene match: 5. The CDR3 runs 13 residues. CDR3 region: CASSRDSEYEQYF. DNA of the CDR3: TGTGCCAGCAGCCGGGACAGCGAATACGAGCAGTACTTC.

To note about this clone: Other DNA sequences in the same sample also yield this CDR3. The rearrangement uses TRBV5-5 and TRBJ1-1; D is unresolved. Germline assignment: CDR1 SGHKS and CDR2 YYEKEE (reference sequence). CDR3 length equals 14 residues. The V end was cut by 4 bases, the J end by 0 bases, with 10 bases between. CDR3 in amino acids: CASSLQRMNTEAFF. The CDR3 coding sequence is TGTGCCAGCAGCCTTCAACGTATGAACACTGAAGCTTTCTTT. Together with reference TRBV5-5 and TRBJ1-1, the CDR3 gives the full variable domain: DAGVTQSPTHLIKTRGQQVTLRCSPISGHKSVSWYQQVLGQGPQFIFQYYEKEERGRGNFPDRFSARQFPNYSSELNVNALLLGDSALYLCASSLQRMNTEAFFGQGTRLTVV.

The rearrangement links TRBV29-1 to TRBJ2-3, with 7 bases matching TRBD2. Germline trimming cut 3 bases from V and 1 base from J; bases unmatched to any gene: 1. This CDR3 has 13 residues. Germline V CDR1 and CDR2: SQVTM, ANQGSEA. CDR3 nucleotide sequence: TGCAGCGTTGACGCGGGGGGCACAGATACGCAGTATTTT. Its protein product is CSVDAGGTDTQYF.

The gene calls are TRBV4-3 and TRBJ1-3; 8 bases align to TRBD1. The CDR3 runs 15 residues. J lost 3 bases, V lost 3 bases, and 4 bases had no gene match. CDR1 and CDR2 from the germline V gene are LGHNA and YSLEER. The CDR3, as DNA: TGCGCCAGCAGCCACGGACAGGGTCGTGGAAACACCATATATTTT. It is translated as CASSHGQGRGNTIYF.

The V gene is TRBV11-2, the J gene TRBJ1-1; D is uncertain. V lost 5 bases to trimming and J lost 1 base, with 11 bases between them. CDR1 and CDR2 from the germline V gene are SGHAT and FQNNGV. This CDR3 comprises 14 residues. CDR3 sequence: CASSLSFRNTEAFF. As DNA, the CDR3 is TGTGCCAGCAGCCTATCCTTTAGGAACACTGAAGCTTTCTTT.